This T cell receptor beta chain was documented in a study of blood T cell repertoires in COVID-19. Study overall: The analysed material was cDNA or gDNA that came from T cells, B-cell-depleted T cells, or PBMCs.

Trimming removed 2 bases from V and 4 bases from J, with 9 bases in between. This CDR3 is 14 amino acids long. Germline assignment: CDR1 SGHTA and CDR2 FQGNSA. The table came from immunoSEQ multiplex PCR; TCRdb's copy has only in-frame clones and leaves some out. The repertoire holds about 190,000 clones, with about 93% as singletons. The TCR originated in a man aged 45-60 years with acute or convalescent COVID-19. The chain links TRBV7-2 to TRBJ2-1; D gene uncertain. Input material: peripheral blood. In nucleotides, the CDR3 is TGTGCCAGCAGCTTAAATAATCGGTACAATGAGCAGTTCTTC. Protein product: CASSLNNRYNEQFF.